In its sample, the clone carrying this T cell receptor (beta chain) was seen many times. The antigen remains unidentified. These data belong to a study of T cell repertoires in cytomegalovirus infection. Across the study: Public signatures in TCR beta pointed to CMV infection and matching HLA type. Findings of the study overall: Of the TCR beta families, the public ones yielded a cumulative frequency that identified carriers of CMV plus the relevant HLA. HLA-C-restricted TCR beta clonotypes specific for CMV led the ex vivo response.

The ends lost 7 bases at V and 2 bases at J; junction bases unmatched: 15. This CDR3 region has 18 residues. The germline CDR1 and CDR2 sequences are SGHTA and FQGNSA. Each CDR3 protein gets one entry after TCRdb re-called the reads with MiXCR. In the table there are about 140,000 distinct CDR3 sequences, about 6.5% of which are singletons. Sequencing was performed on PBMCs. V is TRBV7-2 and J is TRBJ2-7, with 12 bases identical to TRBD2. This receptor was identified in a human donor in good health (CMV status not recorded). Some clones in this sample may be carry-over from other donors' samples. The CDR3 DNA is TGTGCCAGCAAGAGGGGGGCTAGCGGGGGGGCCGGGGCCTACGAGCAGTACTTC. Protein sequence: CASKRGASGGAGAYEQYF.